What follows describes a single T cell receptor (beta chain). Original processing methods: Patient-derived CD8+ clones with a size above 1% showed rare matches to published virus-specific TCRB sequences. Only in-frame clones appear in the TCRdb table, and some are missing; sequencing was by immunoSEQ multiplex PCR. V and J calls and clone size are copied from that table; D and trimming were computed from the DNA. The table includes 20,000 to 25,000 clones, 80% to 90% detected once. These data originate in a study of somatic mutations in cytotoxic T cells in rheumatoid arthritis. Sequencing used CD8+ T cells sorted from blood. This TCR came from an adult with rheumatoid arthritis.

In nucleotides, the CDR3 is TGCAGCGTTTACAGAGGAAACACCATATATTTT. This gives the protein CSVYRGNTIYF. The V call is TRBV29-1, the J call TRBJ1-3, with D uncertain. From germline, CDR1 is SQVTM and CDR2 ANQGSEA. Trimming took off 5 bases at V and 4 bases at J, with 6 bases between the two ends. The CDR3 is 11 residues long.